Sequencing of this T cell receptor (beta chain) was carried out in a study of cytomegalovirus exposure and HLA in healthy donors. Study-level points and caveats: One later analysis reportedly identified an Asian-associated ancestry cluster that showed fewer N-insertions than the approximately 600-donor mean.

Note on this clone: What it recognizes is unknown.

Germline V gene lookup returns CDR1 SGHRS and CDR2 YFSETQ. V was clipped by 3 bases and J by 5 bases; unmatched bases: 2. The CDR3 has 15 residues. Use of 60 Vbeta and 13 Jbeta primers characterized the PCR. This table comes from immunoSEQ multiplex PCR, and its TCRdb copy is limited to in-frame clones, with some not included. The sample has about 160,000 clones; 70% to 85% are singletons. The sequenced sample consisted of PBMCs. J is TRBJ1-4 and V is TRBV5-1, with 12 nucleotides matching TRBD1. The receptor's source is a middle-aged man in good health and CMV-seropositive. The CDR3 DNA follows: TGCGCCAGCAGCTGGGGACAGGGGGCGAATGAAAAACTGTTTTTT. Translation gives CASSWGQGANEKLFF.